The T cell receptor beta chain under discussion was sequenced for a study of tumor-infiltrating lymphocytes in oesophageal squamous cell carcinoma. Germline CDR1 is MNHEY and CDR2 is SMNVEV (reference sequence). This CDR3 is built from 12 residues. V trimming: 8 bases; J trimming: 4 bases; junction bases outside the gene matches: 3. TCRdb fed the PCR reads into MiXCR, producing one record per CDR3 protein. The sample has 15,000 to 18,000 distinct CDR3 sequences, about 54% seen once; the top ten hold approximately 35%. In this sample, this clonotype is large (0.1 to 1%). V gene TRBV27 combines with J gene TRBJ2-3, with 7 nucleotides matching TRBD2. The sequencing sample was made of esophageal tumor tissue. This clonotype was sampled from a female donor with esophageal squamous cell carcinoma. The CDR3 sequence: CASGTSADTQYF. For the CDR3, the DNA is TGTGCCAGCGGCACTAGCGCAGATACGCAGTATTTT.